This entry features one TCR beta chain sequence. Antigen: not known. Researchers generated TCR beta cDNA from approximately 450 ng of total RNA, relying on a constant-region primer. Slightly modified ARM-PCR, run as three nested multiplex PCR rounds, produced the TCR beta libraries. TCRdb reanalysed the multiplex PCR reads using MiXCR and keeps one entry per CDR3 protein. The table has hundreds of thousands of distinct CDR3 sequences, 50% to 75% seen once. The sample belongs to a study of tumor-infiltrating lymphocytes in primary liver carcinoma. Study-level background: Men and women, 30 to 69 years of age, made up the patients. Samples produced roughly 3.5 to 7.13 million productive TCRbeta reads, comparable across tissue types.

Blood RNA came from unsorted whole blood; germline DNA was also extracted. The study's findings and limits: Comparison of CD4+ and CD8+ repertoires was precluded by bulk unsorted samples.

The TCR comes from a woman in her twenties or thirties with primary liver carcinoma and hepatitis B virus infection. Material: peripheral blood.

As DNA, the CDR3 is TGTGCCAGCAGTTCTACTAGCGGACTCTACAATGAGCAGTTCTTC. It codes for CASSSTSGLYNEQFF. The gene calls are TRBV5-4 and TRBJ2-1; 8 positions match TRBD2. Germline assignment: CDR1 SGHNT and CDR2 YYREEE (reference sequence). J lost 3 bases, V lost 5 bases, and 7 bases had no gene match. The CDR3 spans 15 residues.